Listed below are T cell receptor beta chains from one sample, sequenced in a study of blood T cell repertoires in COVID-19. Profiling relied on immunoSEQ multiplex PCR, and the TCRdb table lists in-frame clones only, not all of them. The repertoire holds approximately 100,000 clones, with 70% to 90% as singletons. The sample was peripheral blood. The receptors originated from a man aged 50-59 years in a cohort sampled during active COVID-19. CDR3s include the opening cysteine and the closing phenylalanine or tryptophan. A D gene is named only where the DNA matches it firmly. Not every row has a clone size; where given, it reads once, few, many or a size class.

D: .
size: .
J: TRBJ1-1
V: TRBV10-3
DNA: TGTGCCACCGCCATAGGTCCCGAGGATGAAGCTTTCTTT
CDR3: CATAIGPEDEAFF

D: TRBD1
size: .
J: TRBJ2-7
V: TRBV7-3
DNA: TGTGCCAGCAGCAGGGACAGTTTAGGGGAGCAGTACTTC
CDR3: CASSRDSLGEQYF

D: .
size: .
J: TRBJ2-1
V: TRBV11-2
DNA: TGTGCCAGCACTGGGGGGAGATCCTACAATGAGCAGTTCTTC
CDR3: CASTGGRSYNEQFF

D: .
size: .
J: TRBJ2-5
V: TRBV14
DNA: TGTGCCAGCAGCCACCGCCCGCAGGATCAAGAGACCCAGTACTTC
CDR3: CASSHRPQDQETQYF

D: TRBD1
size: once
J: TRBJ1-2
V: TRBV7-9
DNA: TGTGCCAGCAGCTTTACCGGGACAGGGAATGGCTACACCTTC
CDR3: CASSFTGTGNGYTF

D: .
size: .
J: TRBJ2-3
V: TRBV11-2
DNA: TGTGCCAGCAGCTTAGACGGGTTCACAGATACGCAGTATTTT
CDR3: CASSLDGFTDTQYF

D: .
size: once
J: TRBJ1-6
V: TRBV5-4
DNA: TGTGCCAGCAGCACAGGGCACTCCTATAATTCACCCCTCCACTTT
CDR3: CASSTGHSYNSPLHF

D: .
size: .
J: TRBJ2-2
V: TRBV5-5
DNA: TGTGCCAGCTCCCGGAGCCCGAACACCGGGGAGCTGTTTTTT
CDR3: CASSRSPNTGELFF

D: .
size: .
J: TRBJ1-5
V: TRBV23-1
DNA: TGCGCCAGCAGTCAGCGGTCACAGCCCCAGCATTTT
CDR3: CASSQRSQPQHF

D: .
size: .
J: TRBJ2-3
V: TRBV6-5
DNA: TGTGCCAGCAGAGAGACTGTACCGAGTACGCAGTATTTT
CDR3: CASRETVPSTQYF

D: TRBD2
size: .
J: TRBJ2-4
V: TRBV11-2
DNA: TGTGCCAGCAGCTTAGGAGGGACTAGCGCCATTCAGTACTTC
CDR3: CASSLGGTSAIQYF

D: .
size: .
J: TRBJ1-5
V: TRBV12-3/TRBV12-4
DNA: TGTGCCAGCAGTTCAGGGGAACAGCCCCAGCATTTT
CDR3: CASSSGEQPQHF

D: .
size: .
J: TRBJ2-7
V: TRBV6-1
DNA: TGTGCCAGCAGTGAAGGGACAGCGAGCACCTACGAGCAGTACTTC
CDR3: CASSEGTASTYEQYF

D: .
size: .
J: TRBJ2-5
V: TRBV5-1
DNA: TGCGCCAGCAGCTTGGTCGGGGATCGAGAGACCCAGTACTTC
CDR3: CASSLVGDRETQYF

D: .
size: .
J: TRBJ2-2
V: TRBV6-1
DNA: TGTGCCAGCAGTGAAGGCGGGGATACCGGGGAGCTGTTTTTT
CDR3: CASSEGGDTGELFF

D: .
size: few
J: TRBJ2-3
V: TRBV15
DNA: TGTGCCACCAGCCGAATGACGGGGTCTGATACGCAGTATTTT
CDR3: CATSRMTGSDTQYF

D: .
size: .
J: TRBJ2-5
V: TRBV11-3
DNA: TGTGCCAGCAGCCCACCCCGGGCCCAGTACTTC
CDR3: CASSPPRAQYF

D: .
size: once
J: TRBJ2-2
V: TRBV5-5
DNA: TGTGCCAGCAGCGCCACAAGGAACACCGGGGAGCTGTTTTTT
CDR3: CASSATRNTGELFF

D: TRBD1
size: once
J: TRBJ2-1
V: TRBV2
DNA: TGTGCCAGCAGTGCGTTGGGGACAGGTTACAATGAGCAGTTCTTC
CDR3: CASSALGTGYNEQFF

D: .
size: .
J: TRBJ2-3
V: TRBV5-6
DNA: TGTGCCAGCAGCTTCGGAGGCACAGATACGCAGTATTTT
CDR3: CASSFGGTDTQYF

D: TRBD1
size: .
J: TRBJ2-3
V: TRBV7-8
DNA: TGTGCCAGCAGTCCAGACAGGGGGCTGGCAGATACGCAGTATTTT
CDR3: CASSPDRGLADTQYF

D: .
size: .
J: TRBJ1-1
V: TRBV7-8
DNA: TGTGCCAGCAGCCCCAGGGACACTGGGGCCACTGAAGCTTTCTTT
CDR3: CASSPRDTGATEAFF

D: .
size: .
J: TRBJ2-1
V: TRBV7-6
DNA: TGTGCCAGCAGCCCCTTTAGCTACAATGAGCAGTTCTTC
CDR3: CASSPFSYNEQFF

D: .
size: .
J: TRBJ2-5
V: TRBV6-1
DNA: TGTGCCAGCAGTGAAATCGGTTACGGTCAAGAGACCCAGTACTTC
CDR3: CASSEIGYGQETQYF

D: .
size: once
J: TRBJ2-5
V: TRBV28
DNA: TGTGCCAGCAGGCTAGGATTACAAGAGACCCAGTACTTC
CDR3: CASRLGLQETQYF

D: .
size: .
J: TRBJ1-2
V: TRBV2
DNA: TGTGCCACCATACTAGGACTTGGTGGCTACACCTTC
CDR3: CATILGLGGYTF

D: .
size: .
J: TRBJ1-4
V: TRBV5-4
DNA: TGTGCCAGCAGCCCTGGCGGGGAGAGAACTAATGAAAAACTGTTTTTT
CDR3: CASSPGGERTNEKLFF

D: TRBD2
size: .
J: TRBJ2-7
V: TRBV18
DNA: TGTGCCAGCTCACCCGGGGGGAGCTCCTACGAGCAGTACTTC
CDR3: CASSPGGSSYEQYF

D: TRBD1
size: .
J: TRBJ1-6
V: TRBV4-1
DNA: TGCGCCAGCAGCCAGGACAGGGCCTTGACACCCCTCCACTTT
CDR3: CASSQDRALTPLHF

D: .
size: .
J: TRBJ2-2
V: TRBV10-3
DNA: TGTGCCATCAGTTCCGGGGGAAGCACCGGGGAGCTGTTTTTT
CDR3: CAISSGGSTGELFF

D: .
size: once
J: TRBJ2-1
V: TRBV6-5
DNA: TGTGCCAGCGAAGGGGGCTACAATGAGCAGTTCTTC
CDR3: CASEGGYNEQFF

D: TRBD2
size: .
J: TRBJ2-1
V: TRBV6-5
DNA: TGTGCCAGCGCGGCGGGAGGGGGGCCTTATGAGCAGTTCTTC
CDR3: CASAAGGGPYEQFF

D: .
size: .
J: TRBJ2-1
V: TRBV5-1
DNA: TGCGCCAGCAGCTTAACAGATAGCTCCTACAATGAGCAGTTCTTC
CDR3: CASSLTDSSYNEQFF

D: .
size: .
J: TRBJ1-3
V: TRBV6-5
DNA: TGTGCCAGCAGTTCCACCGGACAGTCTGGAAACACCATATATTTT
CDR3: CASSSTGQSGNTIYF

D: TRBD1
size: .
J: TRBJ2-1
V: TRBV6-5
DNA: TGTGCCAGCAGTTACTCGATGGGGACAGGGTCATTCTTC
CDR3: CASSYSMGTGSFF

D: .
size: .
J: TRBJ1-1
V: TRBV14
DNA: TGTGCCAGCAGCCACAGGACAGCCGTTGAAGCTTTCTTT
CDR3: CASSHRTAVEAFF

D: .
size: once
J: TRBJ1-3
V: TRBV25-1
DNA: TGTGCCAGCAGTGAAAACTCCCGCTCTGGAAACACCATATATTTT
CDR3: CASSENSRSGNTIYF

D: .
size: .
J: TRBJ1-1
V: TRBV14
DNA: TGTGCCAGCAGCCAAGATCTCAACGGTGAAGCTTTCTTT
CDR3: CASSQDLNGEAFF

D: .
size: .
J: TRBJ1-2
V: TRBV7-9
DNA: TGTGCCAGCAGCTTAGATAATGGACAGCTCTATGGCTACACCTTC
CDR3: CASSLDNGQLYGYTF

D: .
size: few
J: TRBJ2-5
V: TRBV25-1
DNA: TGTGCCAGCAGTGAATCATCGAGACAAGAGACCCAGTACTTC
CDR3: CASSESSRQETQYF